This TCR beta chain originates from a study of T-cell reconstitution after alpha-beta-depleted transplantation in children. Unique molecular identifiers were incorporated into the prepared TCRbeta library. Each CDR3 protein is one row after TCRdb ran MiXCR on the PCR reads. The table shows hundreds of thousands of distinct CDR3 sequences, with about 10% occurring only once. Study outcomes and limitations: It was newly produced T cells that mostly accounted for T-cell counts and diversity one year after transplant. Certain patients had high TCRbeta diversity at day 60, and it came from recipient T cells and thymic progenitors that survived. Expanded clones from the graft, numbering several hundred, reportedly supplied alpha-beta T cells about two months after transplant.

The CDR3 extends over 16 amino acids. Trimming removed 4 bases from V and 1 base from J; junction bases left unmatched: 6. About this clonotype: Its target is not known. A much larger clone lies one base from this, so it may be a read error.

The sequenced sample was PBMCs, obtained before TCRalphabeta/CD19-depleted stem cell transplant. The sequence was obtained from a child younger than 10 with inherited bone marrow failure, due to receive a stem cell transplant. The genes are TRBV12-3 or TRBV12-4 and TRBJ1-4; 7 bases are shared with TRBD1. The CDR3 bases are TGTGCCAGCAGTTCCGAGTACAGGGGAACTAATGAAAAACTGTTTTTT. Amino acid sequence: CASSSEYRGTNEKLFF.